This is a list of T cell receptor beta chains from one sample in a study of shared clonotypes between healthy human individuals. Some clones are missing from TCRdb's copy, which holds only in-frame ones; the method was immunoSEQ multiplex PCR. The sample consists of just over 2,000,000 clones, roughly 94% of them appearing once. The sample taken for sequencing was naive CD4+ T cells sorted from blood. The receptors derive from a young man in good health. Each CDR3 is given with its conserved first and last residue. A D gene is named only where the DNA matches it firmly. Size values are once, few and many counts, or a class for expanded clones, and some rows have none.

V gene: TRBV7-9; clone size: once; D gene: -; J gene: TRBJ2-3; CDR3 protein: CASSKRPSDTQYF; CDR3 DNA: TGTGCCAGCAGCAAAAGACCTTCAGATACGCAGTATTTT
V gene: TRBV5-1; clone size: once; D gene: -; J gene: TRBJ2-7; CDR3 protein: CASSLDGTPSYEQYF; CDR3 DNA: TGCGCCAGCAGCTTAGACGGGACACCCTCCTACGAGCAGTACTTC
V gene: TRBV28; clone size: -; D gene: -; J gene: TRBJ1-1; CDR3 protein: CASFERNTEAFF; CDR3 DNA: TGTGCCAGCTTCGAGAGGAACACTGAAGCTTTCTTT
V gene: TRBV9; clone size: -; D gene: -; J gene: TRBJ1-2; CDR3 protein: CASSVDSQPGGYTF; CDR3 DNA: TGTGCCAGCAGCGTAGATAGTCAGCCAGGGGGCTACACCTTC
V gene: TRBV15; clone size: -; D gene: TRBD2; J gene: TRBJ2-3; CDR3 protein: CATSVSTSGGTDTQYF; CDR3 DNA: TGTGCCACCAGCGTAAGCACTAGCGGAGGCACAGATACGCAGTATTTT
V gene: TRBV2; clone size: -; D gene: TRBD1; J gene: TRBJ1-2; CDR3 protein: CASSEIRQGASGYTF; CDR3 DNA: TGTGCCAGCAGTGAAATCCGACAGGGGGCTAGTGGCTACACCTTC
V gene: TRBV11-2; clone size: -; D gene: -; J gene: TRBJ2-7; CDR3 protein: CASKTEVSYEQYF; CDR3 DNA: TGTGCCAGCAAGACAGAAGTGAGCTACGAGCAGTACTTC
V gene: TRBV11-2; clone size: -; D gene: -; J gene: TRBJ2-6; CDR3 protein: CASSLDPGYSGANVLTF; CDR3 DNA: TGTGCCAGCAGCTTAGATCCCGGTTACTCTGGGGCCAACGTCCTGACTTTC
V gene: TRBV7-2; clone size: -; D gene: TRBD2; J gene: TRBJ2-5; CDR3 protein: CASSLERERTQYF; CDR3 DNA: TGTGCCAGCAGCCTGGAGCGGGAGCGGACCCAGTACTTC
V gene: TRBV7-9; clone size: -; D gene: TRBD2; J gene: TRBJ2-1; CDR3 protein: CASSYLTSGSYNEQFF; CDR3 DNA: TGTGCCAGCAGCTATTTGACTAGCGGGAGCTACAATGAGCAGTTCTTC
V gene: TRBV28; clone size: -; D gene: -; J gene: TRBJ1-5; CDR3 protein: CASSPKRWNNQPQHF; CDR3 DNA: TGTGCCAGCAGTCCCAAGCGGTGGAACAATCAGCCCCAGCATTTT
V gene: TRBV2; clone size: -; D gene: -; J gene: TRBJ2-7; CDR3 protein: CASSRVLGLSYEQYF; CDR3 DNA: TGTGCCAGCAGTCGCGTCCTTGGGCTTTCCTACGAGCAGTACTTC
V gene: TRBV21-1; clone size: -; D gene: -; J gene: TRBJ1-5; CDR3 protein: CASSAAQDSNQPQHF; CDR3 DNA: TGTGCCAGCAGCGCCGCCCAGGATAGCAATCAGCCCCAGCATTTT
V gene: TRBV2; clone size: -; D gene: -; J gene: TRBJ2-2; CDR3 protein: CASMGLGKGTGELFF; CDR3 DNA: TGTGCCAGCATGGGCCTGGGGAAAGGGACCGGGGAGCTGTTTTTT
V gene: TRBV9; clone size: -; D gene: TRBD1; J gene: TRBJ2-7; CDR3 protein: CASSVGDRGNEQYF; CDR3 DNA: TGTGCCAGCAGCGTAGGGGACAGGGGCAACGAGCAGTACTTC
V gene: TRBV6-1; clone size: -; D gene: -; J gene: TRBJ1-1; CDR3 protein: CASGTGFAEAFF; CDR3 DNA: TGTGCCAGCGGAACGGGATTCGCTGAAGCTTTCTTT
V gene: TRBV29-1; clone size: -; D gene: -; J gene: TRBJ1-2; CDR3 protein: CSVESAANYGYTF; CDR3 DNA: TGCAGCGTTGAAAGTGCAGCTAACTATGGCTACACCTTC
V gene: TRBV2; clone size: -; D gene: TRBD2; J gene: TRBJ2-5; CDR3 protein: CASRYHTSGGETQYF; CDR3 DNA: TGTGCCAGCCGCTACCATACTAGCGGGGGGGAGACCCAGTACTTC
V gene: TRBV29-1; clone size: -; D gene: -; J gene: TRBJ2-7; CDR3 protein: CSVEDLAYEQYF; CDR3 DNA: TGCAGCGTTGAAGATCTGGCCTACGAGCAGTACTTC
V gene: TRBV5-1; clone size: -; D gene: -; J gene: TRBJ1-2; CDR3 protein: CASSSRDQRGYTF; CDR3 DNA: TGCGCCAGCAGCTCCAGGGATCAACGGGGCTACACCTTC
V gene: TRBV10-1; clone size: -; D gene: TRBD2; J gene: TRBJ2-1; CDR3 protein: CASSPGLAGGVVEQFF; CDR3 DNA: TGCGCCAGCAGCCCAGGACTAGCGGGAGGAGTAGTTGAGCAGTTCTTC
V gene: TRBV6-6; clone size: -; D gene: TRBD2; J gene: TRBJ2-1; CDR3 protein: CASSHSGPSANEQFF; CDR3 DNA: TGTGCCAGCAGCCATAGCGGGCCGTCGGCCAATGAGCAGTTCTTC
V gene: TRBV4-1; clone size: -; D gene: -; J gene: TRBJ2-7; CDR3 protein: CARNYEQYF; CDR3 DNA: TGCGCCAGGAACTACGAGCAGTACTTC
V gene: TRBV6-6; clone size: -; D gene: -; J gene: TRBJ2-7; CDR3 protein: CASSYPQGTYEQYF; CDR3 DNA: TGTGCCAGCAGTTACCCCCAGGGAACCTACGAGCAGTACTTC
V gene: TRBV11-2; clone size: -; D gene: -; J gene: TRBJ2-7; CDR3 protein: CASSSSGDHWGRSAYEQYF; CDR3 DNA: TGTGCCAGCAGCTCTTCAGGGGACCATTGGGGTCGAAGCGCCTACGAGCAGTACTTC
V gene: TRBV27; clone size: -; D gene: TRBD1; J gene: TRBJ2-2; CDR3 protein: CASSSGQVNTGELFF; CDR3 DNA: TGTGCCAGCAGTTCCGGACAGGTTAACACCGGGGAGCTGTTTTTT
V gene: TRBV7-9; clone size: -; D gene: TRBD1; J gene: TRBJ1-1; CDR3 protein: CASSLGQGFEAFF; CDR3 DNA: TGTGCCAGCAGCTTGGGACAGGGTTTTGAAGCTTTCTTT
V gene: TRBV18; clone size: -; D gene: -; J gene: TRBJ2-3; CDR3 protein: CASSGGTDTQYF; CDR3 DNA: TGTGCCAGCTCCGGCGGCACAGATACGCAGTATTTT
V gene: TRBV9; clone size: -; D gene: TRBD2; J gene: TRBJ2-3; CDR3 protein: CASSVAPSGTSTDTQYF; CDR3 DNA: TGTGCCAGCAGCGTAGCCCCTAGCGGAACTAGCACAGATACGCAGTATTTT
V gene: TRBV9; clone size: once; D gene: TRBD2; J gene: TRBJ2-5; CDR3 protein: CASSVGVAGIQETQYF; CDR3 DNA: TGTGCCAGCAGCGTAGGGGTAGCGGGAATACAAGAGACCCAGTACTTC
V gene: TRBV29-1; clone size: -; D gene: -; J gene: TRBJ2-3; CDR3 protein: CSVGQGYTDTQYF; CDR3 DNA: TGCAGCGTTGGCCAGGGCTACACAGATACGCAGTATTTT
V gene: TRBV4-1; clone size: -; D gene: TRBD2; J gene: TRBJ2-3; CDR3 protein: CASRPLAGGSNTQYF; CDR3 DNA: TGCGCCAGTAGACCCTTAGCGGGAGGGTCAAATACGCAGTATTTT
V gene: TRBV27; clone size: -; D gene: -; J gene: TRBJ2-7; CDR3 protein: CASSKGRAGLEQYF; CDR3 DNA: TGTGCCAGCTCCAAGGGTCGAGCGGGCTTGGAGCAGTACTTC
V gene: TRBV11-2; clone size: -; D gene: -; J gene: TRBJ1-1; CDR3 protein: CASSPRGRRETEAFF; CDR3 DNA: TGTGCCAGCAGCCCGAGGGGGAGGAGGGAAACTGAAGCTTTCTTT
V gene: TRBV4-3; clone size: -; D gene: TRBD1; J gene: TRBJ2-7; CDR3 protein: CASSQTGAGEQYF; CDR3 DNA: TGCGCCAGCAGCCAGACAGGGGCGGGCGAGCAGTACTTC
V gene: TRBV5-4; clone size: -; D gene: TRBD2; J gene: TRBJ2-5; CDR3 protein: CASSLVASGGETQYF; CDR3 DNA: TGTGCCAGCAGCTTGGTTGCGAGCGGGGGGGAGACCCAGTACTTC
V gene: TRBV19; clone size: -; D gene: TRBD1; J gene: TRBJ2-1; CDR3 protein: CASSIGPQGKVDEQFF; CDR3 DNA: TGTGCCAGTAGTATAGGTCCACAGGGGAAGGTCGATGAGCAGTTCTTC
V gene: TRBV7-2; clone size: -; D gene: -; J gene: TRBJ2-7; CDR3 protein: CASSLYVTGPYEQYF; CDR3 DNA: TGTGCCAGCAGCTTATACGTGACAGGCCCCTACGAGCAGTACTTC
V gene: TRBV6-1; clone size: -; D gene: -; J gene: TRBJ2-2; CDR3 protein: CASMWTVNTGELFF; CDR3 DNA: TGTGCCAGCATGTGGACGGTGAACACCGGGGAGCTGTTTTTT
V gene: TRBV6-1; clone size: -; D gene: -; J gene: TRBJ2-1; CDR3 protein: CASGETYNEQFF; CDR3 DNA: TGTGCCAGCGGGGAAACCTACAATGAGCAGTTCTTC
V gene: TRBV10-3; clone size: -; D gene: -; J gene: TRBJ2-5; CDR3 protein: CASRGVEETQYF; CDR3 DNA: TGTGCCAGCCGAGGGGTCGAAGAGACCCAGTACTTC
V gene: TRBV6-5; clone size: -; D gene: -; J gene: TRBJ1-4; CDR3 protein: CASSRTTNEKLFF; CDR3 DNA: TGTGCCAGCAGCCGTACGACTAATGAAAAACTGTTTTTT
V gene: TRBV28; clone size: -; D gene: -; J gene: TRBJ1-5; CDR3 protein: CASSSQGIGGQPQHF; CDR3 DNA: TGTGCCAGCAGTTCTCAGGGGATCGGGGGTCAGCCCCAGCATTTT
V gene: TRBV10-3; clone size: -; D gene: TRBD1; J gene: TRBJ1-4; CDR3 protein: CATSGGPGQLNEKLFF; CDR3 DNA: TGTGCCACCTCCGGGGGGCCGGGACAGCTTAATGAAAAACTGTTTTTT
V gene: TRBV5-4; clone size: -; D gene: -; J gene: TRBJ2-7; CDR3 protein: CASTLPGGYEQYF; CDR3 DNA: TGTGCCAGCACCCTACCCGGAGGCTACGAGCAGTACTTC
V gene: TRBV6-5; clone size: once; D gene: TRBD1; J gene: TRBJ2-5; CDR3 protein: CASSRQGRQETQYF; CDR3 DNA: TGTGCCAGCAGCCGACAGGGTAGACAAGAGACCCAGTACTTC
V gene: TRBV11-2; clone size: -; D gene: -; J gene: TRBJ1-3; CDR3 protein: CASSSGPNSGNTIYF; CDR3 DNA: TGTGCCAGCAGCTCCGGGCCTAACTCTGGAAACACCATATATTTT
V gene: TRBV30; clone size: -; D gene: -; J gene: TRBJ1-5; CDR3 protein: CAWSVETGSNQPQHF; CDR3 DNA: TGTGCCTGGAGTGTGGAAACAGGGTCCAATCAGCCCCAGCATTTT
V gene: TRBV2; clone size: -; D gene: -; J gene: TRBJ2-7; CDR3 protein: CASRILVEQYF; CDR3 DNA: TGTGCCAGCAGGATTCTAGTGGAGCAGTACTTC
V gene: TRBV7-2; clone size: -; D gene: TRBD2; J gene: TRBJ2-2; CDR3 protein: CASSPNPSGTGELFF; CDR3 DNA: TGTGCCAGCAGCCCAAACCCTAGCGGGACCGGGGAGCTGTTTTTT
V gene: TRBV5-4; clone size: -; D gene: TRBD2; J gene: TRBJ2-2; CDR3 protein: CASSLGGTKNTGELFF; CDR3 DNA: TGTGCCAGCAGCCTCGGGGGGACTAAGAACACCGGGGAGCTGTTTTTT
V gene: TRBV28; clone size: once; D gene: -; J gene: TRBJ1-5; CDR3 protein: CASSLYSNQPQHF; CDR3 DNA: TGTGCCAGCAGTTTGTATAGCAATCAGCCCCAGCATTTT
V gene: TRBV9; clone size: -; D gene: -; J gene: TRBJ1-6; CDR3 protein: CASSTGSSYNSPLHF; CDR3 DNA: TGTGCCAGCAGCACAGGGAGCTCCTATAATTCACCCCTCCACTTT